Listed here are 21 T cell receptor beta chains from one sample, sequenced in a study of T cell changes during pregnancy in multiple sclerosis. Method: immunoSEQ multiplex PCR; TCRdb's copy keeps in-frame clones and lacks some. This table has about 36,000 clones, roughly 94% appearing once. Sequenced here: CD4+ T cells from peripheral blood mononuclear cells, sampled after pregnancy. The origin of the receptors is a female donor with multiple sclerosis, enrolled in a pregnancy study.

On this clone itself: At one of its ends the junction is not consistent with the germline gene, which may arise from a read error. The chain recombines TRBV5-3 with TRBJ1-5; D unclear. TRBV5-3 is labeled an ORF, and its function is uncertain. The CDR3 runs 15 residues. The CDR3 bases are TGTGCCAGAAGCTTCGGGAGACGGAACAATCGGCCCCAGCATTTT. Amino acid sequence: CARSFGRRNNRPQHF.

CDR3 in amino acids: CSADRGYEQFF. The CDR3 DNA sequence: TGCAGTGCTGACAGGGGATATGAGCAGTTCTTC. This rearrangement joins TRBV20-1 to TRBJ2-1; 8 bases agree with TRBD1. Germline CDR1 reads DFQATT; CDR2 reads SNEGSKA (reference sequence). The J segment lost 8 bases and the V segment lost 5 bases, leaving 2 bases of the junction unmatched. The CDR3 length is 11 residues.

This clone came up once. The chain recombines TRBV11-2 with TRBJ2-7; 9 bases are a match to TRBD1. Unmatched junction bases numbered 10, after V lost 4 bases and J lost 3 bases. Looked up from germline, CDR1 is SGHAT and CDR2 is FQNNGV. The CDR3 consists of 16 residues. The CDR3 loop reads CASSSGTGIPYYEQYF. The CDR3 DNA follows: TGTGCCAGCAGCTCCGGGACAGGGATTCCCTACTACGAGCAGTACTTC.

The chain carries TRBV19 and TRBJ1-1, with 7 bases lining up with TRBD1. This CDR3 region has 17 residues. Germline values: CDR1 LNHDA, CDR2 SQIVND (reference sequence). J gave up 1 base and V 5 bases, and 13 bases lay outside the gene matches. The CDR3 loop reads CASSVYRGLTTNTEAFF. CDR3 in DNA: TGTGCCAGTAGTGTCTACAGGGGTTTGACCACGAACACTGAAGCTTTCTTT.

The rearrangement links TRBV28 to TRBJ1-5; D not certain. Trimming cost V 4 bases and J 1 base, with 17 bases left between them. Germline V gene data show CDR1 as MDHEN and CDR2 as SYDVKM. The CDR3 totals 17 residues. Written as DNA, the CDR3 is TGTGCCAGCAGTTCGGCGGGCAGGAAACGGAGCAATCAGCCCCAGCATTTT. Protein sequence: CASSSAGRKRSNQPQHF.

This rearrangement joins TRBV28 to TRBJ1-5; a weak D match, TRBD1 (5 bases). Germline V gene lookup returns CDR1 MDHEN and CDR2 SYDVKM. The CDR3 runs 16 residues. Trimming shortened V by 6 bases and J by 4 bases, and 19 bases separated the two germline ends. The CDR3 nucleotides read TGTGCCAGCAGGGCACCCCCGGGACTGAAAAATCAGCCCCAGCATTTT. Its translation is CASRAPPGLKNQPQHF. Full variable domain (remainder filled in from reference TRBV28 and TRBJ1-5): DVKVTQSSRYLVKRTGEKVFLECVQDMDHENMFWYRQDPGLGLRLIYFSYDVKMKEKGDIPEGYSVSREKKERFSLILESASTNQTSMYLCASRAPPGLKNQPQHFGDGTRLSIL.

The chain has TRBV18 and TRBJ1-1; no clear D gene. Germline V CDR1 and CDR2: KGHSH, LQKENI. Deletions cut 0 bases from V and 3 bases from J, with 5 bases between. The CDR3 totals 13 residues. As DNA, the CDR3 is TGTGCCAGCTCACCACCCGAGGACACTGAAGCTTTCTTT. Translation gives CASSPPEDTEAFF.

This clone was recorded a few times. The V and J genes are TRBV11-2 and TRBJ1-1; TRBD1 might be the D (6 bases). Germline assignment: CDR1 SGHAT and CDR2 FQNNGV. The length of the CDR3 is 15 residues. The ends were cut back, 2 bases at V and 6 bases at J, with 16 bases in the middle. DNA for the CDR3: TGTGCCAGCAGCTTAATAGCAGGGGTTGGTTCTGAAGCTTTCTTT. It yields the protein CASSLIAGVGSEAFF.

The V gene is TRBV5-5, the J gene TRBJ2-7; 8 nucleotides line up with TRBD2. The germline V gene encodes CDR1 SGHKS and CDR2 YYEKEE (reference sequence). V was pared by 4 bases and J by 3 bases, with 12 bases of the junction left unmatched. The CDR3 spans 16 residues. CDR3 nucleotide sequence: TGTGCCAGCAGCCTCCGTGGCGGGGGGAAAGGCTACGAGCAGTACTTC. Residues: CASSLRGGGKGYEQYF.

This chain uses TRBV21-1 with TRBJ1-2; the DNA was not compared with TRBD1, the D call given in the table. TRBV21-1 is classified as a pseudogene. The CDR3 has 14 residues. This CDR3 is CASSKEEQGSGYTF. For the CDR3, the DNA is TGTGCCAGCAGCAAAGAGGAACAGGGGAGTGGCTACACCTTC.

CDR3 coding DNA: TGTGCCAGCAGTGAGTCACTCCGTGAAGCTTTCTTT. This sequence encodes CASSESLREAFF. The chain links TRBV2 to TRBJ1-1; D is ambiguous. There are 12 residues in the CDR3. Germline loops: CDR1 SNHLY, CDR2 FYNNEI. V lost 3 bases, J lost 7 bases, and 9 bases lay in between.

The CDR3 DNA sequence: TGTGCCAGCAGTGAAAGGGACAGGGGTTGGGATAGCAATCAGCCCCAGCATTTT. Residues: CASSERDRGWDSNQPQHF. The chain uses TRBV2 and TRBJ1-5, with 10 bases aligning to TRBD1. The germline V gene encodes CDR1 SNHLY and CDR2 FYNNEI. V shed 2 bases and J 0 bases; nucleotides not matched to a gene: 7. CDR3 length: 18 amino acids.

V usage is TRBV2 and J usage is TRBJ2-7; 7 bases match TRBD2. The germline gives CDR1 SNHLY, CDR2 FYNNEI. V lost 2 bases and J lost 3; bases outside the gene matches: 7. The CDR3 is made up of 15 amino acids. CDR3 loop: CASSESAGEYYEQYF. As DNA, the CDR3 is TGTGCCAGCAGTGAAAGCGCGGGAGAATACTACGAGCAGTACTTC.

The chain carries TRBV18 and TRBJ1-2; TRBD1 might be the D (6 bases). Between the trimmed V and J ends, which lost 6 bases and 0 bases, there was a span of 20 bases. There are 17 residues in the CDR3. The germline V gene has CDR1 KGHSH and CDR2 LQKENI. CDR3: CASSAPTIRGSNYGYTF. The CDR3 coding sequence is TGTGCCAGCTCTGCTCCGACGATCAGGGGATCTAACTATGGCTACACCTTC.

This clone was detected only once. CDR3 DNA: TGTGCCAGCAGCAGGGACAGCTCCTACGAGCAGTACTTC. This encodes CASSRDSSYEQYF. The chain carries TRBV9 and TRBJ2-7, with 7 nucleotides matching TRBD1. CDR1 SGDLS and CDR2 YYNGEE come from the germline V gene. Losses at the gene ends were 4 bases for V and 0 bases for J; bases not matched to a gene: 1. This CDR3 is built from 13 residues. Full variable domain (missing parts from reference TRBV9 and TRBJ2-7): DSGVTQTPKHLITATGQRVTLRCSPRSGDLSVYWYQQSLDQGLQFLIQYYNGEERAKGNILERFSAQQFPDLHSELNLSSLELGDSALYFCASSRDSSYEQYFGPGTRLTVT.

This chain joins TRBV15 and TRBJ1-2; 7 bases line up with TRBD1. The germline V gene has CDR1 LNHNV and CDR2 YYDKDF (reference sequence). J lost 2 bases, V lost 4 bases, and 4 bases had no gene match. This CDR3 has 14 amino acids. In nucleotides, the CDR3 is TGTGCCACCAGCACCCCGGGACAGAACTATGGCTACACCTTC. Protein: CATSTPGQNYGYTF. Together with reference TRBV15 and TRBJ1-2, the CDR3 gives the full variable domain: DAMVIQNPRYQVTQFGKPVTLSCSQTLNHNVMYWYQQKSSQAPKLLFHYYDKDFNNEADTPDNFQSRRPNTSFCFLDIRSPGLGDTAMYLCATSTPGQNYGYTFGSGTRLTVV.

The V and J genes are TRBV19 and TRBJ2-2; the match to TRBD1 covers 9 bases. Germline-derived CDR1 and CDR2 are LNHDA and SQIVND (reference sequence). The V and J ends lost 4 bases and 3 bases, in that order; junction bases with no gene match: 3. CDR3 length equals 15 residues. As DNA, the CDR3 is TGTGCCAGTAGTAAGGGACAGGGATACACCGGGGAGCTGTTTTTT. The encoded protein is CASSKGQGYTGELFF.

CDR3: CASSSPFGSSRSPEAFF. CDR3 sequence (DNA): TGTGCCAGCAGCTCCCCATTTGGATCTTCCAGGTCCCCTGAAGCTTTCTTT. The chain joins TRBV28 to TRBJ1-1; D not resolved. This CDR3 contains 17 residues. Looked up from germline, CDR1 is MDHEN and CDR2 is SYDVKM. Trimming cost V 6 bases and J 6 bases, with 26 bases left between them. The full variable domain, in which reference TRBV28 and TRBJ1-1 provide the parts outside the CDR3, is DVKVTQSSRYLVKRTGEKVFLECVQDMDHENMFWYRQDPGLGLRLIYFSYDVKMKEKGDIPEGYSVSREKKERFSLILESASTNQTSMYLCASSSPFGSSRSPEAFFGQGTRLTVV.

The chain couples TRBV19 to TRBJ2-7; D may be TRBD1 (5 bases). The V end was cut by 5 bases, the J end by 3 bases, with 20 bases between. The V gene's germline CDR1 is LNHDA and CDR2 SQIVND (reference sequence). The CDR3 is made up of 16 amino acids. The CDR3 spells CASSPRGSTRIYEQYF. The CDR3 DNA is TGTGCCAGTAGTCCTAGGGGTTCGACGAGGATCTACGAGCAGTACTTC.

This chain connects TRBV7-8 to TRBJ2-3, with D perhaps matching TRBD2 (5 bases). V was clipped by 5 bases and J by 2 bases, with 17 bases between them. From germline, CDR1 is SGHVS and CDR2 FQNEAQ. The CDR3 runs 16 residues. The CDR3, as DNA: TGTGCCAGCAGCCTACGCTCCGGGATAATCACAGATACGCAGTATTTT. It yields the protein CASSLRSGIITDTQYF.

On this clone itself: Mismatch with germline at one junction end may stem from a read error. This chain connects TRBV5-5 to TRBJ2-7; TRBD2 matches at 7 bases. Germline CDR1 SGHKS, CDR2 YYEKEE (reference sequence). The CDR3 loop spans 12 amino acids. The CDR3 loop reads CASSLGVSGTSF. CDR3 in DNA: TGTGCCAGCAGCTTGGGAGTCAGCGGGACCAGCTTC.